Each of the 26 T cell receptor beta chains below was sequenced from the same sample in a study of T cell repertoires in cytomegalovirus infection. For these receptors, no antigen is known. TCRdb re-derived calls from the reads in MiXCR, one entry per CDR3 protein. The sample contains about 770,000 distinct CDR3 sequences, 25% to 35% of which appear only once. Sequences were derived from cultured CD8+ T cells from PBMCs, sampled from culture after CMV antigen stimulation. These TCRs come from a human donor in good health (CMV status not recorded). Some clones in this sample may be carry-over from other donors' samples.

CDR3 amino acids: CASSSRDRDRSSYEQYV. CDR3 nucleotide sequence: TGTGCCAGCAGTTCCCGGGACAGAGACAGAAGCTCCTACGAGCAGTACGTC. V is TRBV6-2 or TRBV6-3 and J is TRBJ2-7; 7 bases are shared with TRBD1. J lost 0 bases, V lost 4 bases, and 12 bases had no gene match. The CDR3 length is 17 residues. Germline V gives CDR1 MNHEY, CDR2 SVGEGT.

The rearrangement links TRBV19 to TRBJ1-5, with TRBD1 as a possible D gene (5 bases). CDR3 length: 16 amino acids. Germline CDR1 LNHDA, CDR2 SQIVND (reference sequence). Between the trimmed V and J ends, which lost 6 bases and 3 bases, there was a span of 18 bases. This chain's CDR3 is CASSPPRGVINQPQHF. DNA for the CDR3: TGTGCCAGTAGCCCACCCCGAGGGGTTATCAATCAGCCCCAGCATTTT.

This clonotype has a count of ten or more. The genes are TRBV7-2 and TRBJ1-1; weak D call: TRBD1 (5 bases). Trimming took off 5 bases at V and 8 bases at J, with 12 bases between the two ends. The germline V gene encodes CDR1 SGHTA and CDR2 FQGNSA. This CDR3 contains 12 residues. The CDR3 nucleotides are TGTGCCAGCAGCCTTTCGGAGGGGGAAGCTTTCTTT. This gives the protein CASSLSEGEAFF.

This clonotype was recorded at least ten times. The J gene is TRBJ1-6, the V gene TRBV5-1; 8 nucleotides align to TRBD1. CDR1 and CDR2 from the germline V gene are SGHRS and YFSETQ. The CDR3 runs 15 residues. J was trimmed by 7 bases and V by 3 bases; bases with no gene match: 6. CDR3 sequence reads: CASSSRDRTNSPLHF. The CDR3 DNA follows: TGCGCCAGCAGCTCCCGGGACAGGACAAATTCACCCCTCCACTTT. The full variable domain, its missing parts supplied by reference TRBV5-1 and TRBJ1-6, is KAGVTQTPRYLIKTRGQQVTLSCSPISGHRSVSWYQQTPGQGLQFLFEYFSETQRNKGNFPGRFSGRQFSNSRSEMNVSTLELGDSALYLCASSSRDRTNSPLHFGNGTRLTVT.

The rearrangement joins TRBV7-9 to TRBJ1-2; tentative D call: TRBD1 (5 bases). V lost 8 bases to trimming and J lost 8 bases, with 15 bases between them. The germline gives CDR1 SEHNR, CDR2 FQNEAQ (reference sequence). The CDR3 extends over 12 amino acids. As DNA, the CDR3 is TGTGCCAGCGGCGCAGGGAAAGGCGGCTACACCTTC. This encodes CASGAGKGGYTF.

The CDR3 spells CATSISGSYNEQFF. DNA of the CDR3: TGTGCCACCAGCATTAGCGGGTCCTACAATGAGCAGTTCTTC. The rearrangement links TRBV15 to TRBJ2-1, with 7 bases fitting TRBD2. The CDR3 is 14 residues long. Germline V gives CDR1 LNHNV, CDR2 YYDKDF (reference sequence). V lost 4 bases to trimming and J lost 1 base; unmatched junction nucleotides: 1.

This clonotype showed up just a few times. This chain uses TRBV6-1 with TRBJ1-5, with no clear D. Trimming shortened V by 0 bases and J by 0 bases, and 12 bases separated the two germline ends. Germline V CDR1 and CDR2: MNHNS, SASEGT. The CDR3 contains 17 residues. The CDR3 reads CASSEAYQAYSNQPQHF. In DNA form, the CDR3 reads TGTGCCAGCAGTGAAGCGTACCAGGCCTATAGCAATCAGCCCCAGCATTTT.

This clonotype was detected a few times. The chain is built from TRBV12-3 or TRBV12-4 and TRBJ2-2, with D perhaps assigned TRBD1 or TRBD2 (5 bases each). V was cut by 6 bases and J by 11 bases, with 22 bases left in between. This CDR3 spans 15 amino acids. CDR3 sequence: CASSTGTILAGELFF. The CDR3 nucleotides read TGTGCCAGCAGCACCGGGACCATTCTCGCAGGAGAGCTGTTTTTT.

This clonotype was seen more than once but under ten times. V gene TRBV12-3 or TRBV12-4 combines with J gene TRBJ2-5; D might be TRBD1 (6 bases). CDR3 size: 15 residues. Trimming left V 2 bases short and J 1 base short, with 11 bases between. The CDR3, as DNA: TGTGCCAGCAGTTTACCAGGGGATCCCCAAGAGACCCAGTACTTC. This codes for CASSLPGDPQETQYF.

In its sample, this clonotype was seen a few times. The rearrangement links TRBV7-9 to TRBJ1-2; the match to TRBD1 covers 8 bases. The germline V gene encodes CDR1 SEHNR and CDR2 FQNEAQ (reference sequence). The CDR3 spans 14 residues. Trimming removed 1 base from V and 4 bases from J; junction bases left unmatched: 2. The CDR3 coding sequence is TGTGCCAGCAGCTTAGTGACAGGGGCCTATGGCTACACCTTC. This sequence encodes CASSLVTGAYGYTF.

This clonotype was counted ten times or more. V is TRBV7-6 and J is TRBJ1-1; no clear D gene. Germline CDR1 and CDR2: SGHVS and FNYEAQ. The CDR3 extends over 14 amino acids. Trimming took 5 bases from V and 1 from J, leaving 11 bases between them. DNA of the CDR3: TGTGCCAGCAGCGCCACGACTTGGAACACTGAAGCTTTCTTT. Translating gives CASSATTWNTEAFF.

Written as DNA, the CDR3 is TGTGCCAGCAGTCACGGGGGGTTGGATGAGCAGTTCTTC. This encodes CASSHGGLDEQFF. The chain carries TRBV12-3 or TRBV12-4 and TRBJ2-1; TRBD2 aligns across 7 bases. Trimming removed 5 bases from V and 8 bases from J; junction bases left unmatched: 6. The CDR3 runs to 13 residues.

The V and J genes are TRBV27 and TRBJ2-1; D tentatively fits TRBD1 or TRBD2 (5 bases each). Looked up from germline, CDR1 is MNHEY and CDR2 is SMNVEV (reference sequence). V lost 2 bases and J lost 8, with 16 bases in between. This CDR3 region has 15 residues. The CDR3 here is CASSLGMRGLDEQFF. CDR3 nucleotides: TGTGCCAGCAGTTTAGGGATGAGGGGATTGGATGAGCAGTTCTTC.

This clonotype was detected a few times. The chain carries TRBV10-3 and TRBJ2-3; no clear D gene. Trimming shortened V by 2 bases and J by 2 bases, and 8 bases separated the two germline ends. The germline V gene has CDR1 ENHRY and CDR2 SYGVKD. CDR3 length equals 14 residues. The chain's CDR3 is CAISEIVSTDTQYF. CDR3 in DNA: TGTGCCATCAGTGAGATCGTTTCCACAGATACGCAGTATTTT.

The V gene is TRBV6-6, the J gene TRBJ2-1; 16 nucleotides line up with TRBD2. V lost 5 bases and J lost 3; bases outside the gene matches: 10. In germline, CDR1 is MNHNY, CDR2 SVGAGI (reference sequence). The CDR3 length is 19 residues. This CDR3 is CASSQGLAGGRPFYNEQFF. The CDR3 DNA reads TGTGCCAGCAGTCAGGGACTAGCGGGGGGGCGACCGTTCTACAATGAGCAGTTCTTC.

This clonotype was seen a few times. V is TRBV19 and J is TRBJ1-1, with D possibly being TRBD1 (5 bases). This CDR3 is built from 14 residues. Germline assignment: CDR1 LNHDA and CDR2 SQIVND (reference sequence). V lost 1 base to trimming and J lost 6 bases, with 12 bases between them. CDR3 sequence reads: CASSIGGVSAEAFF. The DNA for the CDR3 is TGTGCCAGTAGTATAGGAGGGGTAAGCGCTGAAGCTTTCTTT.

The sample holds a few counts of this clonotype. This rearrangement joins TRBV29-1 to TRBJ2-7; TRBD1 agrees at 10 bases. V trimming: 4 bases; J trimming: 6 bases; junction bases outside the gene matches: 9. This CDR3 region has 14 residues. Germline V gene lookup returns CDR1 SQVTM and CDR2 ANQGSEA. The CDR3 is CSVVDRDRGAEQYF. DNA of the CDR3: TGCAGCGTTGTAGACCGGGACAGGGGAGCCGAGCAGTACTTC.

This clonotype has more than one count but fewer than ten. The CDR3 DNA sequence: TGTGCCAGCAATCCCTGGACAGGATCTTGGGACGAGCAGTACGTC. Amino acid sequence: CASNPWTGSWDEQYV. The rearrangement links TRBV6-1 to TRBJ2-7, with TRBD1 matching over 7 bases. The germline V gene has CDR1 MNHNS and CDR2 SASEGT. Trimming at V came to 7 bases and at J to 5 bases, leaving 14 bases not matched to a gene. CDR3 size: 15 residues.

This clonotype was detected a few times. The chain joins TRBV5-6 to TRBJ2-3, with 9 bases fitting TRBD1. The CDR3 loop spans 19 amino acids. CDR1 is SGHDT and CDR2 is YYEEEE in the germline V gene. J was trimmed by 2 bases and V by 6 bases; bases with no gene match: 19. The CDR3 loop is CASILYRDREGRDTDTQYF. The CDR3 bases are TGTGCCAGCATCTTATACCGGGACAGGGAGGGTCGGGACACAGATACGCAGTATTTT.

In this sample, this clonotype turned up many times. The chain combines TRBV12-3 or TRBV12-4 with TRBJ2-7; 14 bases agree with TRBD2. V lost 6 bases, J lost 0 bases, and 7 bases stayed unmatched. The CDR3 covers 17 residues. As DNA, the CDR3 is TGTGCCAGCAGCCCGGGACTAGCGGGGGTTGGCTCCTACGAGCAGTACTTC. Its translation: CASSPGLAGVGSYEQYF.

This clonotype was detected ten times or more. This chain links TRBV12-3 or TRBV12-4 with TRBJ2-1; weak D call: TRBD2 (6 bases). The length of the CDR3 is 14 residues. The V and J ends lost 5 bases and 9 bases respectively, with 17 bases between them. Written as DNA, the CDR3 is TGTGCCAGCAGTCAAAGCGGGCGACATGGTGAGCAGTTCTTC. This gives the protein CASSQSGRHGEQFF.

The chain recombines TRBV4-1 with TRBJ1-5; 9 positions match TRBD1. The CDR3 consists of 15 residues. Germline trimming cut 3 bases from V and 5 bases from J; bases unmatched to any gene: 5. Germline V gives CDR1 MGHRA, CDR2 YSYEKL. CDR3: CASSHRDRGDQPQHF. Written as DNA, the CDR3 is TGCGCCAGCAGCCATAGAGACAGGGGGGATCAGCCCCAGCATTTT.

Only a few counts were recorded for this clonotype. The rearrangement uses TRBV24-1 and TRBJ2-3, with 9 bases aligning to TRBD1. The germline V gene has CDR1 KGHDR and CDR2 SFDVKD. Trimming removed 5 bases from V and 10 bases from J; junction bases left unmatched: 9. The CDR3 loop spans 14 amino acids. CDR3 sequence (DNA): TGTGCCACCAGTGTGGGGGACAGGGTAACGCCGCAGTATTTT. Amino acid sequence: CATSVGDRVTPQYF.

The V gene is TRBV7-8, the J gene TRBJ1-1, with a possible D match to TRBD1 (6 bases). The CDR3 has 14 residues. CDR1 is SGHVS and CDR2 is FQNEAQ in the germline V gene. Trimming pared 4 bases from V and 1 base from J, leaving 10 bases between. The CDR3 nucleotides are TGTGCCAGCAGCTACAGGGTTTCGAACACTGAAGCTTTCTTT. This encodes CASSYRVSNTEAFF.

This clonotype was counted between two and nine times. The chain has TRBV27 and TRBJ1-6; a weak D match, TRBD1 (5 bases). This CDR3 is 14 amino acids long. CDR1 is MNHEY, CDR2 SMNVEV, per germline (reference sequence). The V gene lost 5 bases and the J gene lost 6 bases, with 11 bases spanning the gap. The CDR3 is CASSLQAANSPLHF. In nucleotides, the CDR3 is TGTGCCAGCAGTCTACAGGCGGCTAATTCACCCCTCCACTTT.

Only a few counts were recorded for this clonotype. This rearrangement joins TRBV6-1 to TRBJ2-7; D ambiguous. Germline V gene data show CDR1 as MNHNS and CDR2 as SASEGT. V lost 3 bases and J 2 bases, leaving 14 bases between the germline ends. The CDR3 is 15 residues long. As DNA, the CDR3 is TGTGCCAGCAGTGAGTACGTCAGCATTACCTACGAGCAGTACTTC. Encoded protein: CASSEYVSITYEQYF.